These 25 T cell receptor beta chains were all obtained from the same sample, sequenced in a study of T cell responses to AZD1222 COVID-19 vaccine. Sequenced by immunoSEQ multiplex PCR; TCRdb stores in-frame clones only, minus some. Among under 150,000 clones listed, 92% were seen once. Sequences were derived from peripheral blood, sampled 28 days after the second AZD1222 dose. The source of these receptors is an adult who received the AZD1222 COVID-19 vaccine.

The chain employs TRBV5-1 and TRBJ1-2, with TRBD1 matching 8 bases. The V gene end was trimmed by 0 bases and the J gene end by 8 bases; junction bases not matched to a gene: 6. The CDR3 has 14 residues. Germline lookup yields CDR1 SGHRS and CDR2 YFSETQ. The CDR3 loop is CASSLATGAGGYTF. The CDR3 region has the DNA TGCGCCAGCAGCTTGGCGACAGGGGCCGGCGGCTACACCTTC.

The chain links TRBV30 to TRBJ1-1; unclear D gene. This CDR3 contains 13 residues. V was cut by 2 bases and J by 3 bases, with 10 bases left in between. Germline-derived CDR1 and CDR2 are GTSNPN and SVGIG (reference sequence). DNA of the CDR3: TGTGCCTGGAGTAGTGCAGTATACACTGAAGCTTTCTTT. Translation: CAWSSAVYTEAFF.

This clone occurred a few times. CDR3 residues: CASSYQSSPPSKPQHF. CDR3 nucleotide sequence: TGTGCCAGCAGTTACCAGTCATCTCCGCCCTCGAAGCCCCAGCATTTT. The chain has TRBV6-6 and TRBJ1-5; D not resolved. This CDR3 has 16 residues. CDR1 MNHNY and CDR2 SVGAGI come from the germline V gene (reference sequence). The V and J ends lost 2 bases and 8 bases respectively, with 19 bases between them.

The CDR3 DNA sequence: TGTGCCAGCAGTTTGGGGACCTACAATCAGCCCCAGCATTTT. Translated: CASSLGTYNQPQHF. The chain uses TRBV28 and TRBJ1-5; a weak D match, TRBD1 (5 bases). The CDR3 is made up of 14 amino acids. V was trimmed by 3 bases and J by 3 bases, leaving 9 bases between them. Germline V lookup: CDR1 MDHEN, CDR2 SYDVKM.

This chain uses TRBV27 with TRBJ1-4, with D hard to call. Deletions cut 2 bases from V and 8 bases from J, with 12 bases between. The CDR3 totals 14 residues. Germline CDR1 MNHEY, CDR2 SMNVEV (reference sequence). The CDR3 DNA is TGTGCCAGCAGTTTAGCCGAAGTCGGGGAAAAACTGTTTTTT. Its protein is CASSLAEVGEKLFF.

The CDR3 DNA reads as TGTGCCAGCAGTTTATCCCCCGGGACAGGGGACACCGGGGAGCTGTTTTTT. Encoded protein: CASSLSPGTGDTGELFF. This chain joins TRBV27 and TRBJ2-2; TRBD1 aligns across 10 bases. This CDR3 comprises 17 residues. Trimming cost V 0 bases and J 3 bases; bases outside gene matches: 4. The germline CDR1 and CDR2 sequences are MNHEY and SMNVEV (reference sequence).

This clone appeared a single time. V usage is TRBV19 and J usage is TRBJ1-5; D may be TRBD1 (6 bases). Germline V gene sequence: CDR1 LNHDA, CDR2 SQIVND (reference sequence). Trimming stripped 5 bases from V and 4 bases from J, with 15 bases between. The CDR3 sequence is 15 residues long. The CDR3 is CASSPPDRTNQPQHF. Here the CDR3 DNA reads TGTGCCAGTAGTCCCCCGGACAGAACGAATCAGCCCCAGCATTTT. Full variable domain (rest looked up from reference TRBV19 and TRBJ1-5): DGGITQSPKYLFRKEGQNVTLSCEQNLNHDAMYWYRQDPGQGLRLIYYSQIVNDFQKGDIAEGYSVSREKKESFPLTVTSAQKNPTAFYLCASSPPDRTNQPQHFGDGTRLSIL.

This chain links TRBV30 with TRBJ2-7, with 10 bases identical to TRBD1. From germline, CDR1 is GTSNPN and CDR2 SVGIG (reference sequence). V shed 2 bases and J 2 bases; nucleotides not matched to a gene: 3. This CDR3 is built from 14 residues. The CDR3 reads CAWSIGTGAYEQYF. Written as DNA, the CDR3 is TGTGCCTGGAGTATCGGGACAGGGGCCTACGAGCAGTACTTC.

The gene calls are TRBV5-1 and TRBJ1-5, with TRBD1 identical over 7 bases. In germline, CDR1 is SGHRS, CDR2 YFSETQ. The V segment lost 2 bases and the J segment 7 bases; nucleotides outside the gene matches: 9. The CDR3 is 15 residues long. CDR3 loop: CASSLGGLPGQPQHF. In nucleotides, the CDR3 is TGCGCCAGCAGCTTAGGGGGCCTTCCCGGACAGCCCCAGCATTTT.

This clone appeared once. This chain links TRBV28 with TRBJ1-6; TRBD1 might be the D (6 bases). The CDR3 consists of 14 residues. The germline V gene encodes CDR1 MDHEN and CDR2 SYDVKM. The germline V and J ends were trimmed by 10 bases and 8 bases, with 18 bases remaining between them. CDR3 nucleotides: TGTGCCACCCAAACAGGGTTAAATCATTCACCCCTCCACTTT. Translated: CATQTGLNHSPLHF.

This chain uses TRBV6-5 with TRBJ1-1, with D possibly matching TRBD1 (5 bases). V was pared by 8 bases and J by 4 bases, with 8 bases between. Looked up from germline, CDR1 is MNHEY and CDR2 is SVGAGI. The CDR3 sequence is 11 residues long. The CDR3 loop reads CASGRATEAFF. The DNA of the CDR3 is TGTGCCAGCGGCAGGGCCACTGAAGCTTTCTTT.

The rearrangement uses TRBV19 and TRBJ1-2, with TRBD1 as a possible D gene (6 bases). The CDR3 spans 13 residues. V was pared by 4 bases and J by 2 bases, with 8 bases between. CDR1 and CDR2 from the germline V gene are LNHDA and SQIVND (reference sequence). The CDR3 is CASSTRGNYGYTF. Written as DNA, the CDR3 is TGTGCCAGTAGTACCAGGGGCAACTATGGCTACACCTTC.

The chain employs TRBV3-1 (or the pseudogene TRBV3-2) and TRBJ2-2, with D perhaps TRBD2 (5 bases). The CDR3 totals 14 residues. Germline lookup yields CDR1 LGHDT and CDR2 YNNKEL (reference sequence). With 3 bases removed from V and 2 bases from J, the gap between germline ends came to 7 bases. CDR3 sequence: CASSHRGNTGELFF. The CDR3 bases are TGTGCCAGCAGCCATCGGGGTAACACCGGGGAGCTGTTTTTT.

This clone is a singleton in its sample. CDR3 nucleotides: TGTGCCAGCAGTCCCACGGGGGGACAGGGGGCGCGAAACTATGGCTACACCTTC. Translated: CASSPTGGQGARNYGYTF. The chain links TRBV25-1 to TRBJ1-2, with TRBD1 matching over 12 bases. In germline, CDR1 is MGHDK, CDR2 SYGVNS. The CDR3 spans 18 residues. The V and J ends lost 5 bases and 2 bases, in that order; junction bases with no gene match: 12.

Only one count was recorded for this clone. The chain uses TRBV2 and TRBJ2-1; possibly TRBD2 for D (6 bases). This CDR3 has 14 amino acids. In germline, CDR1 is SNHLY, CDR2 FYNNEI. Trimming stripped 7 bases from V and 1 base from J, with 11 bases between. CDR3 in DNA: TGTGCCAGCATTTCCAGCGGGTCCTACAATGAGCAGTTCTTC. It encodes CASISSGSYNEQFF.

The gene calls are TRBV2 and TRBJ1-2; weak D call: TRBD1 (6 bases). The CDR3 length is 13 residues. Germline CDR1 reads SNHLY; CDR2 reads FYNNEI. The ends were cut back, 2 bases at V and 4 bases at J, with 8 bases in the middle. The CDR3 here is CASSEQGLYGYTF. In DNA form, the CDR3 reads TGTGCCAGCAGTGAACAGGGGCTCTATGGCTACACCTTC.

The chain carries TRBV10-1 and TRBJ2-1, with 8 bases lining up with TRBD1. Germline lookup yields CDR1 WNHNN and CDR2 SYGVQD (reference sequence). Trimming cost V 0 bases and J 16 bases; bases outside gene matches: 8. The CDR3 covers 13 residues. CDR3 region: CASSESGQADQFF. In nucleotides, the CDR3 is TGCGCCAGCAGTGAGTCGGGACAGGCGGATCAATTCTTC.

The rearrangement uses TRBV19 and TRBJ1-5, with D tentatively TRBD1 (5 bases). This CDR3 is built from 12 residues. From germline, CDR1 is LNHDA and CDR2 SQIVND (reference sequence). Deletions cut 9 bases from V and 5 bases from J, with 11 bases between. CDR3 nucleotide sequence: TGTGCCAGCTCATTGGGGCATCAGCCCCAGCATTTT. This translates into CASSLGHQPQHF.

CDR3 coding DNA: TGTGCCAGCAGCGGGACTACCCGGCAGACAGATACGCAGTATTTT. It translates to CASSGTTRQTDTQYF. The V and J genes are TRBV2 and TRBJ2-3; 7 bases fit TRBD2. CDR3 size: 15 residues. Trimming at V came to 6 bases and at J to 3 bases, leaving 9 bases not matched to a gene. Germline CDR1 SNHLY, CDR2 FYNNEI.

V gene TRBV29-1 combines with J gene TRBJ2-7; tentative D call: TRBD1 (6 bases). Germline V CDR1 and CDR2: SQVTM, ANQGSEA. V lost 5 bases and J lost 1, with 12 bases in between. The CDR3 consists of 13 residues. The CDR3, as DNA: TGCAGCGTTCGTAGACAGGAGTCCTACGAGCAGTACTTC. It is translated as CSVRRQESYEQYF.

V and J are TRBV30 and TRBJ1-1; D is unresolved. CDR1 and CDR2 (germline): GTSNPN, SVGIG (reference sequence). Trimming removed 4 bases from V and 10 bases from J, with 19 bases in between. The CDR3 contains 13 residues. This CDR3 is CAWTWGTPEGAFF. CDR3 sequence (DNA): TGTGCCTGGACCTGGGGAACCCCCGAGGGAGCTTTCTTT.

This chain links TRBV6-5 with TRBJ1-5, with 8 bases lining up with TRBD1. CDR1 and CDR2 (germline): MNHEY, SVGAGI. The CDR3 contains 15 residues. V lost 2 bases to trimming and J lost 7 bases; unmatched junction nucleotides: 7. CDR3 protein: CASSYPQGVDQPQHF. The CDR3 bases are TGTGCCAGCAGTTACCCACAGGGGGTGGACCAGCCCCAGCATTTT.

This sequence joins TRBV28 and TRBJ2-1; D possibly matches TRBD1 or TRBD2 (6 bases each). V lost 2 bases and J lost 1, with 15 bases in between. From germline, CDR1 is MDHEN and CDR2 SYDVKM. The CDR3 has 17 residues. CDR3 nucleotide sequence: TGTGCCAGCAGTTTAATGGGGGGCTGGGGGTCCTACAATGAGCAGTTCTTC. It is translated as CASSLMGGWGSYNEQFF.

With respect to this clone: An end of the junction does not agree with germline; a read error may underlie this. This rearrangement joins TRBV7-7 to TRBJ2-5, with unresolved D. The CDR3 spans 14 residues. The germline V gene has CDR1 SSHAT and CDR2 FNYEAQ (reference sequence). The CDR3 coding sequence is TGTGCTAGCAGCTCGAGACGGACCGAAGAGACCCAGTACTTC. Translation gives CASSSRRTEETQYF.

V usage is TRBV3-1 (or the pseudogene TRBV3-2) and J usage is TRBJ2-2; possible D gene TRBD1, 5 bases. CDR3 length: 14 residues. V lost 4 bases and J 8 bases, leaving 14 bases between the germline ends. In germline, CDR1 is LGHDT, CDR2 YNNKEL (reference sequence). The CDR3 loop reads CASSLYRTSGELFF. The CDR3 DNA is TGTGCCAGCAGCCTCTACAGGACCTCGGGGGAGCTGTTTTTT.